A selection of T cell receptor beta chains follows, all from one sample in a study of OX40 agonist ivuxolimab in advanced cancers. Repertoires were generated with immunoSEQ multiplex PCR, while TCRdb's copy carries only in-frame clones and drops some. The data show approximately 60,000 clones, roughly 80% seen once. The specimen was CD4+ or CD8+ T cells sorted from blood, collected in a trial of the OX40 agonist ivuxolimab. These receptor sequences come from an adult with an advanced solid tumor such as melanoma, head and neck, liver or kidney cancer. Each CDR3 is given with its conserved first and last residue. Fields, in order: CDR3 length, V gene, J gene, clone size, D gene, CDR3 protein, CDR3 DNA. The D gene is left open where the match is weak. Some rows mark clone size as missing; the rest say once, few, many or name a class of expanded clone.

>13|TRBV5-5|TRBJ1-2|.|.
CASSLETGYGYTF
TGTGCCAGCAGCTTGGAGACAGGCTATGGCTACACCTTC
>17|TRBV5-4|TRBJ1-6|.|TRBD1
CASSLVPQGAQYSPLHF
TGTGCCAGCAGCTTGGTCCCACAGGGGGCGCAGTATTCACCCCTCCACTTT
>15|TRBV7-2|TRBJ1-2|.|.
CASSLSSAEYYGYTF
TGTGCCAGCAGCTTAAGTTCAGCCGAGTACTATGGCTACACCTTC
>15|TRBV18|TRBJ1-4|.|.
CASSPQASVNEKLFF
TGTGCCAGCTCACCCCAGGCAAGTGTGAATGAAAAACTGTTTTTT
>13|TRBV6-5|TRBJ2-1|.|TRBD1
CASRTPGTAEQFF
TGTGCCAGCAGAACACCCGGGACAGCTGAGCAGTTCTTC
>14|TRBV9|TRBJ1-6|.|.
CASSVLATDSPLHF
TGTGCCAGCAGCGTCCTAGCCACGGATTCACCCCTCCACTTT
>11|TRBV30|TRBJ1-2|few|.
CAWRFTDGYTF
TGTGCCTGGAGGTTTACTGATGGCTACACCTTC
>15|TRBV6-4|TRBJ2-7|few|.
CASSDSGTPNDEQYF
TGTGCCAGCAGTGACTCCGGGACTCCGAATGACGAGCAGTACTTC
>15|TRBV5-1|TRBJ2-5|.|.
CASSLAGGRQETQYF
TGCGCCAGCAGCTTGGCCGGCGGCAGACAAGAGACCCAGTACTTC
>15|TRBV5-1|TRBJ2-5|.|TRBD1
CASSLEGQGVGTQYF
TGCGCCAGCAGCTTGGAAGGACAGGGGGTGGGGACCCAGTACTTC
>22|TRBV19|TRBJ2-2|.|TRBD2
CASSIFPYGGLLAGIGTGELFF
TGTGCCAGTAGTATCTTCCCCTACGGGGGCCTATTAGCGGGAATTGGAACCGGGGAGCTGTTTTTT
>14|TRBV2|TRBJ2-2|.|.
CASSEQGGAGELFF
TGTGCCAGCAGTGAACAGGGGGGTGCCGGGGAGCTGTTTTTT
>16|TRBV4-1|TRBJ2-7|.|TRBD1
CASSPSPRGRAYEQYF
TGCGCCAGCAGCCCATCCCCCAGGGGGCGAGCCTACGAGCAGTACTTC
>17|TRBV10-3|TRBJ2-1|.|TRBD2
CATRQGTSGRVNNEQFF
TGTGCCACCCGACAGGGGACTAGCGGGAGGGTTAACAATGAGCAGTTCTTC
>15|TRBV30|TRBJ1-3|.|.
CAWNVLLGHGNTIYF
TGTGCCTGGAATGTACTTTTGGGACATGGAAACACCATATATTTT
>14|TRBV10-3|TRBJ2-2|.|.
CAISGTGNTGELFF
TGTGCCATCAGCGGAACAGGGAACACCGGGGAGCTGTTTTTT
>12|TRBV6-5|TRBJ2-1|.|TRBD2
CASRTQAGKQFF
TGTGCCAGCAGGACTCAAGCGGGAAAGCAGTTCTTC
>14|TRBV7-7|TRBJ2-2|.|TRBD1
CASSSTGTTGELFF
TGTGCCAGCAGCTCGACAGGGACCACCGGGGAGCTGTTTTTT
>13|TRBV7-3|TRBJ2-1|.|.
CASSLGVTNEQFF
TGTGCCAGCAGCTTAGGAGTAACCAATGAGCAGTTCTTC
>12|TRBV2|TRBJ1-1|.|.
CASSEGGTEAFF
TGTGCCAGCAGTGAAGGGGGGACTGAAGCTTTCTTT
>18|TRBV7-2|TRBJ2-5|few|TRBD1
CASSLGGLGTGLQETQYF
TGTGCCAGCAGCTTAGGGGGCCTGGGGACAGGACTCCAAGAGACCCAGTACTTC
>14|TRBV7-9|TRBJ1-2|.|.
CASTHERVGYGYTF
TGTGCCAGCACCCACGAGAGGGTAGGCTATGGCTACACCTTC
>14|TRBV7-9|TRBJ1-4|.|TRBD1
CASSQTGGNEKLFF
TGTGCCAGCAGCCAGACAGGGGGGAATGAAAAACTGTTTTTT
>18|TRBV7-2|TRBJ2-1|.|TRBD2
CASSLGGTSDNSYNEQFF
TGTGCCAGCAGCTTGGGAGGGACTAGCGACAACTCCTACAATGAGCAGTTCTTC
>17|TRBV9|TRBJ2-3|.|TRBD2
CASSVLPKAGGPDTQYF
TGTGCCAGCAGCGTCCTTCCAAAAGCGGGGGGCCCAGATACGCAGTATTTT
>15|TRBV23-1|TRBJ2-2|once|.
CASSQSLTSLWELFF
TGCGCCAGCAGTCAATCCTTGACTAGTCTCTGGGAGCTGTTTTTT
>15|TRBV14|TRBJ2-7|.|.
CASSQDLTVNVEQYF
TGTGCCAGCAGCCAAGATCTAACAGTTAACGTTGAGCAGTACTTC
>13|TRBV19|TRBJ1-2|once|.
CASTPDRIDGYTF
TGTGCCAGTACCCCGGACAGAATTGATGGCTACACCTTC
>15|TRBV11-3|TRBJ1-3|.|.
CASSYSGSLGNTIYF
TGTGCCAGCAGCTACTCAGGATCTCTAGGAAACACCATATATTTT
>18|TRBV18|TRBJ1-1|.|.
CASSPLPNIIDMNTEAFF
TGTGCCAGCTCACCACTACCGAACATTATAGACATGAACACTGAAGCTTTCTTT
>15|TRBV5-6|TRBJ2-5|.|TRBD2
CASSHPSGRGETQYF
TGTGCCAGCAGCCACCCTAGCGGGAGGGGAGAGACCCAGTACTTC
>18|TRBV7-6|TRBJ2-2|.|TRBD2
CASSFRWSGGTNTGELFF
TGTGCCAGCAGCTTTAGGTGGAGCGGGGGGACCAACACCGGGGAGCTGTTTTTT
>14|TRBV5-1|TRBJ2-2|.|TRBD1
CASSYTGGTGELFF
TGCGCCAGCAGCTACACAGGGGGCACCGGGGAGCTGTTTTTT
>15|TRBV5-1|TRBJ2-1|.|.
CASSLVGPEGNEQFF
TGCGCCAGCAGCTTGGTGGGGCCGGAGGGTAATGAGCAGTTCTTC
>19|TRBV5-1|TRBJ2-3|.|TRBD2
CASSLPRTSGRGSTDTQYF
TGCGCCAGCAGCTTACCCCGGACTAGCGGGAGGGGGAGCACAGATACGCAGTATTTT
>13|TRBV5-4|TRBJ1-2|.|TRBD1
CASTTTPGGGYTF
TGTGCCAGCACCACTACTCCAGGGGGAGGCTACACCTTC